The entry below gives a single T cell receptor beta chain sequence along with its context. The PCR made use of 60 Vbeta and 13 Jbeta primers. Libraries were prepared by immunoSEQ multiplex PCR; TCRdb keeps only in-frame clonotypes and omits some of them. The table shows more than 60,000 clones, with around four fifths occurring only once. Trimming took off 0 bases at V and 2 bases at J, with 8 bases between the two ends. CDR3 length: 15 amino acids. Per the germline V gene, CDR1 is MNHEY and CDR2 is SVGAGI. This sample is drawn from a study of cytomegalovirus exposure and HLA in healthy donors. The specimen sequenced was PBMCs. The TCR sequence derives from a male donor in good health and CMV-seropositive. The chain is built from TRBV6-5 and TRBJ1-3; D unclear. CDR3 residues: CASSYSVGPGNTIYF. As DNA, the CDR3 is TGTGCCAGCAGTTACTCGGTTGGGCCTGGAAACACCATATATTTT.